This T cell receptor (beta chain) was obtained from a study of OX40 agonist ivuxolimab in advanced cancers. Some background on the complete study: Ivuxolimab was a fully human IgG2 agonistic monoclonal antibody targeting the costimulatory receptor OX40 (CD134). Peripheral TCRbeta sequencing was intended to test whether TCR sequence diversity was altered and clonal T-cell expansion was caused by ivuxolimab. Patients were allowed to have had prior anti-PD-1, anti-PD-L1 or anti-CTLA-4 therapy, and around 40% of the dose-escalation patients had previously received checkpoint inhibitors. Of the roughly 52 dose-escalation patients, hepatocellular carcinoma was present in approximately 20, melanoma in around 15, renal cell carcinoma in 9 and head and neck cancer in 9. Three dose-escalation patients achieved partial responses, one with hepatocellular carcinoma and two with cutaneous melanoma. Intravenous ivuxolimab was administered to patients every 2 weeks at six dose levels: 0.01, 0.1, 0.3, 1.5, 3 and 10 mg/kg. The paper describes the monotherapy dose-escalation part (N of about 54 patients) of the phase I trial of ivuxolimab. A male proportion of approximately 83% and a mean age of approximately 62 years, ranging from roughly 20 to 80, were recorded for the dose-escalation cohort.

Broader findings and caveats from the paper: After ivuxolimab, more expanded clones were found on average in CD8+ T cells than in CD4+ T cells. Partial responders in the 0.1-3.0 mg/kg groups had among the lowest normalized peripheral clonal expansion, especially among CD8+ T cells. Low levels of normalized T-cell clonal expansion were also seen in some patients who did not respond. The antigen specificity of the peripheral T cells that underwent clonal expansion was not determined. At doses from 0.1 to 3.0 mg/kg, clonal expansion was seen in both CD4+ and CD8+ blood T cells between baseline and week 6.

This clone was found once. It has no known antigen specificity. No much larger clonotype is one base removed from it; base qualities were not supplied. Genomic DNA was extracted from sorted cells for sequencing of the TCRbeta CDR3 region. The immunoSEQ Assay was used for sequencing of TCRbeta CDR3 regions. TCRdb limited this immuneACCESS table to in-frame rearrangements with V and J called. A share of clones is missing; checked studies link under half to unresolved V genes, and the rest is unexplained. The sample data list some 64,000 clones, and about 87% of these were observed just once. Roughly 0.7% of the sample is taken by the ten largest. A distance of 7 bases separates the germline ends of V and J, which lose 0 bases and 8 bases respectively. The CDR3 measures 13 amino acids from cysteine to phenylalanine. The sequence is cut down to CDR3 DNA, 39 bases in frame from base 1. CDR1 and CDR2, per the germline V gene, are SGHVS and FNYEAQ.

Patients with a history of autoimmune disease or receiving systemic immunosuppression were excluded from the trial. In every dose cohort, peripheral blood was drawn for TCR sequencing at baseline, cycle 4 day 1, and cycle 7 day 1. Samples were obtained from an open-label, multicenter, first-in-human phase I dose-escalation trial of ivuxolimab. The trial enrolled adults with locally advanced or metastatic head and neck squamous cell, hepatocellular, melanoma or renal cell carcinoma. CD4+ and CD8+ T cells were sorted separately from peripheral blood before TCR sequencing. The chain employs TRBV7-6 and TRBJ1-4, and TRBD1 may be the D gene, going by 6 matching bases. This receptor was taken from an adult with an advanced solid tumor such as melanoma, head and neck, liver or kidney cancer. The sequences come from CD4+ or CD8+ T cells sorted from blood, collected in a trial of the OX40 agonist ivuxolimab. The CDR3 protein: CASSLARGEKLFF. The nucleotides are TGTGCCAGCAGCTTAGCCAGGGGAGAAAAACTGTTTTTT.